The entry that follows covers one T cell receptor (beta chain) sequence. The sample originates from a study of shared T cell receptors in the human thymus. Using immunoSEQ multiplex PCR, the repertoire was profiled, and TCRdb retains in-frame clones only, with some absent. Seen here are approximately 400,000 clones, just under 95% observed once, and the top ten hold approximately 0.02%. The CDR3 is 18 residues long. The germline CDR1 and CDR2 sequences are MGHRA and YSYEKL. V lost 0 bases to trimming and J lost 2 bases; unmatched junction nucleotides: 8. This receptor was taken from a human donor. The chain links TRBV4-1 to TRBJ2-5, with 11 bases matching TRBD1. Sequenced input: thymocytes. CDR3 sequence (DNA): TGCGCCAGCAGCCAAGATGGGCCCGGGGACAGGGGGCAAGAGACCCAGTACTTC. As protein: CASSQDGPGDRGQETQYF.